A single sample is the source of the 25 T cell receptor beta chains below, sequenced in a study of blood T cell repertoires in COVID-19. TCRdb's table, derived via immunoSEQ multiplex PCR, lists solely in-frame clones and lacks some. The data hold a few hundred thousand clones, with approximately 86% observed a single time. The material sequenced was PBMCs or T cells enriched from blood (not recorded which). The receptors were sampled from a woman aged 18-30 years who had recovered from COVID-19.

This chain connects TRBV6-2 or TRBV6-3 to TRBJ1-2; D uncertain. V lost 2 bases and J lost 2, with 6 bases in between. CDR3 length: 13 amino acids. Per germline, CDR1 MNHEY and CDR2 SVGEGT. The DNA of the CDR3 is TGTGCCAGCAGTTACGAACGGAACTATGGCTACACCTTC. Residues: CASSYERNYGYTF.

Written as DNA, the CDR3 is TGTGCCAGCTCCTTATTACAGGGGCGGAATCAGCCCCAGCATTTT. Protein: CASSLLQGRNQPQHF. The V and J genes are TRBV18 and TRBJ1-5, with 7 bases identical to TRBD1. In germline, CDR1 is KGHSH, CDR2 LQKENI. The CDR3 is 15 amino acids. With V trimmed by 6 bases and J by 4 bases, 9 bases remained unmatched. The variable domain in full, with the rest retrieved from reference TRBV18 and TRBJ1-5, is NAGVMQNPRHLVRRRGQEARLRCSPMKGHSHVYWYRQLPEEGLKFMVYLQKENIIDESGMPKERFSAEFPKEGPSILRIQQVVRGDSAAYFCASSLLQGRNQPQHFGDGTRLSIL.

The rearrangement uses TRBV7-3 and TRBJ2-1; D is undetermined. Germline V lookup: CDR1 SGHTA, CDR2 FQGTGA. This CDR3 is 15 amino acids long. V dropped 4 bases and J dropped 0 bases, with 10 bases sitting between them. The CDR3 reads CASSSKIGSYNEQFF. The CDR3 coding sequence is TGTGCCAGCAGCTCTAAAATCGGCTCCTACAATGAGCAGTTCTTC.

This chain uses TRBV7-6 with TRBJ1-1, with D possibly TRBD1 on 6 matching bases. Trimming took 4 bases from V and 7 from J, leaving 13 bases between them. The CDR3 is 13 residues long. Germline CDR1 is SGHVS and CDR2 is FNYEAQ. The CDR3 DNA sequence: TGTGCCAGCAGCTCCCCGGGACACATTGAAGCTTTCTTT. Protein: CASSSPGHIEAFF.

J is TRBJ1-6 and V is TRBV4-1, with D perhaps matching TRBD1 (6 bases). Germline values: CDR1 MGHRA, CDR2 YSYEKL. V dropped 0 bases and J dropped 9 bases, with 12 bases sitting between them. This CDR3 is 15 amino acids long. CDR3 protein: CASSQDPGTPSPLHF. The CDR3 region has the DNA TGCGCCAGCAGCCAAGATCCAGGGACACCTTCACCCCTCCACTTT.

A single count supports this clone. This chain connects TRBV28 to TRBJ1-5; D is perhaps TRBD1 (6 bases). The V end was cut by 5 bases, the J end by 4 bases, with 30 bases between. Germline-derived CDR1 and CDR2 are MDHEN and SYDVKM. This CDR3 is 20 amino acids long. The DNA of the CDR3 is TGTGCCAGCAGTCCTCCTCTCCCTTCGACAGGCTTGAGAAGGAATCAGCCCCAGCATTTT. It codes for CASSPPLPSTGLRRNQPQHF.

The J gene is TRBJ2-2, the V gene TRBV4-1; 9 bases align to TRBD2. The V segment lost 0 bases and the J segment 1 base; nucleotides outside the gene matches: 3. The CDR3 has 17 amino acids. Germline V gene sequence: CDR1 MGHRA, CDR2 YSYEKL. CDR3 nucleotides: TGCGCCAGCAGCCAAGAATTTAGCGGGGGGAACACCGGGGAGCTGTTTTTT. It codes for CASSQEFSGGNTGELFF.

The chain recombines TRBV7-9 with TRBJ2-7; TRBD1 matches at 7 bases. V was pared by 5 bases and J by 4 bases, with 5 bases of the junction left unmatched. This CDR3 is 13 amino acids long. Germline CDR1 SEHNR, CDR2 FQNEAQ (reference sequence). The CDR3 DNA sequence: TGTGCCAGCAGCGTCCGGGACAGTTACGAGCAGTACTTC. It encodes CASSVRDSYEQYF. Supplemented by reference TRBV7-9 and TRBJ2-7, the full variable domain reads DTGVSQNPRHKITKRGQNVTFRCDPISEHNRLYWYRQTLGQGPEFLTYFQNEAQLEKSRLLSDRFSAERPKGSFSTLEIQRTEQGDSAMYLCASSVRDSYEQYFGPGTRLTVT.

The chain links TRBV6-5 to TRBJ1-1; D might be TRBD1 (5 bases). Trimming removed 2 bases at V and 0 bases at J, with 13 bases between. This CDR3 is 16 amino acids long. Germline assignment: CDR1 MNHEY and CDR2 SVGAGI. The CDR3 DNA reads as TGTGCCAGCAGTTACCGGGGGGGGAGCCTGAACACTGAAGCTTTCTTT. Protein product: CASSYRGGSLNTEAFF.

This clone was detected only once. CDR3 DNA sequence: TGTGCCACCAGTGATTCGGCAGGGGGGAACTATGGCTACACCTTC. It encodes CATSDSAGGNYGYTF. V is TRBV24-1 and J is TRBJ1-2; 7 nucleotides agree with TRBD1. The CDR3 loop spans 15 amino acids. Germline-derived CDR1 and CDR2 are KGHDR and SFDVKD. After removal of 2 bases from V and 2 bases from J, the junction contained 4 bases not matched to a gene.

Concerning this clone itself: Germline is not matched at one junction end, which may reflect a read error. The chain recombines TRBV6-1 with TRBJ2-1, with 8 bases lining up with TRBD2. Germline V CDR1 and CDR2: MNHNS, SASEGT. CDR3 length: 16 amino acids. CDR3 region: CASIESGSRSYNEQFF. The CDR3 DNA follows: TGTGCCAGCATTGAAAGCGGGAGCCGCTCCTACAATGAGCAGTTCTTC.

This chain connects TRBV19 to TRBJ1-2; D call uncertain. Between the trimmed V and J ends, which lost 6 bases and 4 bases, there was a span of 15 bases. Germline V CDR1 and CDR2: LNHDA, SQIVND (reference sequence). This CDR3 region has 14 residues. The CDR3 sequence is CASSTGAGAYGYTF. Here the CDR3 DNA reads TGTGCCAGTAGCACCGGAGCGGGAGCCTATGGCTACACCTTC.

The CDR3 loop is CASREREVDEKLFF. CDR3 coding DNA: TGTGCCAGCAGGGAGAGGGAGGTGGATGAAAAACTGTTTTTT. The chain links TRBV7-8 to TRBJ1-4; no clear D gene. Trimming stripped 6 bases from V and 6 bases from J, with 14 bases between. Germline V lookup: CDR1 SGHVS, CDR2 FQNEAQ. This CDR3 is built from 14 residues.

CDR3 bases: TGTGCCAGCTTACCCGGACAGGCTACAGGTGAGCAGTTCTTC. It yields the protein CASLPGQATGEQFF. The gene calls are TRBV6-5 and TRBJ2-1; the match to TRBD1 covers 7 bases. The J segment lost 9 bases and the V segment lost 8 bases, leaving 13 bases of the junction unmatched. CDR1 and CDR2 from the germline V gene are MNHEY and SVGAGI. The CDR3 has 14 amino acids.

The V and J genes are TRBV5-1 and TRBJ2-2, with 7 bases matching TRBD1. The CDR3 totals 16 residues. Germline CDR1 and CDR2: SGHRS and YFSETQ. Losses at the gene ends were 4 bases for V and 1 base for J; bases not matched to a gene: 7. The CDR3 loop reads CASSLMRTGNTGELFF. The CDR3 coding sequence is TGCGCCAGCAGCCTGATGCGGACAGGGAACACCGGGGAGCTGTTTTTT.

The genes are TRBV6-5 and TRBJ1-2, with TRBD1 matching 7 bases. CDR1 is MNHEY and CDR2 is SVGAGI in the germline V gene. The CDR3 runs 11 residues. V dropped 8 bases and J dropped 5; count of bases not matched to a gene: 2. CDR3 in amino acids: CASSTGYGYTF. The CDR3 DNA is TGTGCCAGCTCGACAGGGTATGGCTACACCTTC.

The table lists this clone with a few counts. The chain couples TRBV5-4 to TRBJ2-7; D may be TRBD1 (5 bases). Germline CDR1 is SGHNT and CDR2 is YYREEE (reference sequence). This CDR3 spans 12 amino acids. Trimming took 1 base from V and 3 from J, leaving 5 bases between them. CDR3 in amino acids: CASSLTGYEQYF. The CDR3, as DNA: TGTGCCAGCAGCTTGACAGGCTACGAGCAGTACTTC.

In DNA form, the CDR3 reads TGTGCCAGCAGTGACTCTCCCTCAGGCTACACCTTC. Amino acid sequence: CASSDSPSGYTF. V and J are TRBV28 and TRBJ1-2; D remains ambiguous. V shed 5 bases and J shed 8 bases, with 12 bases lying between them. Germline V gives CDR1 MDHEN, CDR2 SYDVKM. The CDR3 extends over 12 amino acids.

This chain connects TRBV11-2 to TRBJ2-2; 7 nucleotides align to TRBD2. V was clipped by 3 bases and J by 0 bases; unmatched bases: 10. This CDR3 region has 18 residues. Germline CDR1 SGHAT, CDR2 FQNNGV. As DNA, the CDR3 is TGTGCCAGCAGCTTGCTTCCCGGGAGGTCAGCGAACACCGGGGAGCTGTTTTTT. It specifies CASSLLPGRSANTGELFF.

The chain recombines TRBV5-1 with TRBJ2-5; 9 bases align to TRBD2. The germline CDR1 and CDR2 sequences are SGHRS and YFSETQ. The junction had 8 bases not matched to a gene; V was cut back by 2 bases and J by 3 bases. The length of the CDR3 is 16 residues. The CDR3 is CASSFLTSGNEETQYF. CDR3 DNA: TGCGCCAGCAGCTTCCTGACTAGCGGTAACGAAGAGACCCAGTACTTC.

V gene TRBV5-1 combines with J gene TRBJ1-1; D may be TRBD1 (5 bases). The CDR3 runs to 15 residues. CDR1 SGHRS and CDR2 YFSETQ come from the germline V gene. V lost 4 bases and J 1 base, leaving 14 bases between the germline ends. DNA for the CDR3: TGCGCCAGCAGCACGTTGGGGCCAGGGAACACTGAAGCTTTCTTT. Translating it yields CASSTLGPGNTEAFF.

The chain carries TRBV7-2 and TRBJ2-3, with D unclear. This CDR3 has 15 residues. Germline CDR1 and CDR2: SGHTA and FQGNSA. Deletions cut 5 bases from V and 1 base from J, with 13 bases between. The CDR3 DNA sequence: TGTGCCAGCAGCCCACAAGTGTTGGGCACAGATACGCAGTATTTT. Protein product: CASSPQVLGTDTQYF.

This rearrangement joins TRBV6-5 to TRBJ2-1; 7 bases are shared with TRBD2. Germline trimming cut 2 bases from V and 6 bases from J; bases unmatched to any gene: 1. Germline lookup yields CDR1 MNHEY and CDR2 SVGAGI. The CDR3 runs 13 residues. CDR3 nucleotides: TGTGCCAGCAGTTACCCGGGGGGCAATGAGCAGTTCTTC. This gives the protein CASSYPGGNEQFF.

This clone was picked up one time. The genes are TRBV3-1 (or the pseudogene TRBV3-2) and TRBJ1-1; possibly TRBD1 for D (6 bases). The CDR3 has 13 amino acids. Germline lookup yields CDR1 LGHDT and CDR2 YNNKEL (reference sequence). The V end was cut by 5 bases, the J end by 3 bases, with 10 bases between. CDR3: CASSSHRDTEAFF. As DNA, the CDR3 is TGTGCCAGCAGCAGCCACAGGGACACTGAAGCTTTCTTT.

The chain carries TRBV9 and TRBJ1-1; D unresolved. CDR3 length: 14 amino acids. Trimming stripped 0 bases from V and 4 bases from J, with 10 bases between. CDR1 is SGDLS, CDR2 YYNGEE, per germline. Here the CDR3 DNA reads TGTGCCAGCAGCGTAGTGAGAGGTAGCACTGAAGCTTTCTTT. Residues: CASSVVRGSTEAFF.